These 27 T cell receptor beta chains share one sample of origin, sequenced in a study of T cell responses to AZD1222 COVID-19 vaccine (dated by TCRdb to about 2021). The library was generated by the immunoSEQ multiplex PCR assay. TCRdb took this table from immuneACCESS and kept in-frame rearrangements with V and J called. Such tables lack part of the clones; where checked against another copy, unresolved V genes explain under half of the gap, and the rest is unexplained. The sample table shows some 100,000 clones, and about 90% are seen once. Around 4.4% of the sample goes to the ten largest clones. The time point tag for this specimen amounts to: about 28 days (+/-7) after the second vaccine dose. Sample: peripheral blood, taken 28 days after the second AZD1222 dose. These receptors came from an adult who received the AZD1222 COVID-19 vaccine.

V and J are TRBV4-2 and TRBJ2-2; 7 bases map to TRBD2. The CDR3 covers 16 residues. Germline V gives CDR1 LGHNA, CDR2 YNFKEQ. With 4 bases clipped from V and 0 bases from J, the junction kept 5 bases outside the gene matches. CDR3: CASSLSSGANTGELFF. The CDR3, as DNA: TGTGCCAGCAGCCTCTCTAGCGGAGCGAACACCGGGGAGCTGTTTTTT.

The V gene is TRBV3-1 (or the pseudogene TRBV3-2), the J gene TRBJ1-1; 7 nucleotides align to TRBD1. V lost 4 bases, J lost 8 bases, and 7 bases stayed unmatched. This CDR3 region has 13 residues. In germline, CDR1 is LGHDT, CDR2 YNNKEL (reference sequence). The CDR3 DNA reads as TGTGCCAGCAGCCCGCAAGGACAGGCCGAAGCTTTCTTT. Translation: CASSPQGQAEAFF.

Here the CDR3 DNA reads TGTGCCAGCCGTGGACAGGGGGAGACGCGCAATTCACCCCTCCACTTT. Its translation: CASRGQGETRNSPLHF. The genes are TRBV27 and TRBJ1-6; TRBD1 aligns across 10 bases. V lost 8 bases and J lost 7; bases outside the gene matches: 11. Germline CDR1 MNHEY, CDR2 SMNVEV (reference sequence). The CDR3 length is 16 residues.

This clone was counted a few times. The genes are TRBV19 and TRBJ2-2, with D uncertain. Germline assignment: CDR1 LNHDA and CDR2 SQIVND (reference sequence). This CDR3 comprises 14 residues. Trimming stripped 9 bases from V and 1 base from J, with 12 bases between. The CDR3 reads CASSRAVNTGELFF. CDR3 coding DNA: TGTGCCAGCAGTCGGGCGGTGAACACCGGGGAGCTGTTTTTT. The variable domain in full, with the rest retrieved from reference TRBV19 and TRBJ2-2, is DGGITQSPKYLFRKEGQNVTLSCEQNLNHDAMYWYRQDPGQGLRLIYYSQIVNDFQKGDIAEGYSVSREKKESFPLTVTSAQKNPTAFYLCASSRAVNTGELFFGEGSRLTVL.

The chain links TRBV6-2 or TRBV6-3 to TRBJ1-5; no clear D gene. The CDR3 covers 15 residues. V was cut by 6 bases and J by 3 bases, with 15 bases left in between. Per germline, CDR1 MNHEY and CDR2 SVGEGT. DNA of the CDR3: TGTGCCAGCAGCCCTTCGCGGGTTGCCAATCAGCCCCAGCATTTT. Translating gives CASSPSRVANQPQHF.

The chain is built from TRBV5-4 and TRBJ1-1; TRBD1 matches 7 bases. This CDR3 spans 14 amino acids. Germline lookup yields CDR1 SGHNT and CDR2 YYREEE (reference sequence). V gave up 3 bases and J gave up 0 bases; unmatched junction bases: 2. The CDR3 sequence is CASSWDRMNTEAFF. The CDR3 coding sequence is TGTGCCAGCAGCTGGGACAGAATGAACACTGAAGCTTTCTTT.

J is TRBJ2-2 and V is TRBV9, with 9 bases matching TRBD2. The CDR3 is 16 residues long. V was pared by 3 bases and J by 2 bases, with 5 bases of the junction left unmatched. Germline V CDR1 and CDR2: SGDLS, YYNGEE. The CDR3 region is CASSAGLALNTGELFF. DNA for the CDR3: TGTGCCAGCAGCGCGGGACTAGCTCTAAACACCGGGGAGCTGTTTTTT.

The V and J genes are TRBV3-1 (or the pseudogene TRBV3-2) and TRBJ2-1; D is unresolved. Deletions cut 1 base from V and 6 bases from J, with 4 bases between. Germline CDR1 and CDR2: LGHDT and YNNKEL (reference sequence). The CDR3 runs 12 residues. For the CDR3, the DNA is TGTGCCAGCAGCCAAGCTAGCAATGAGCAGTTCTTC. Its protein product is CASSQASNEQFF.

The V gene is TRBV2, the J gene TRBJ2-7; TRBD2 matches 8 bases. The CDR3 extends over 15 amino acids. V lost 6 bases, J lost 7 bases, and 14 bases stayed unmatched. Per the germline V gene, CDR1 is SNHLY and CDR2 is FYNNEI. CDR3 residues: CASRRTGGSVREQYF. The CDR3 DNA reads TGTGCCAGCAGGCGGACGGGAGGGTCCGTCAGGGAGCAGTACTTC.

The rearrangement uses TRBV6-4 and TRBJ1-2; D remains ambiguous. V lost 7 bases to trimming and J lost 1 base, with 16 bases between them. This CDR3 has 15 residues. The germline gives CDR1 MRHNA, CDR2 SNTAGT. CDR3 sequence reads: CASTPGPGFNYGYTF. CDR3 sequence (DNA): TGTGCCAGCACTCCCGGCCCGGGGTTTAACTATGGCTACACCTTC.

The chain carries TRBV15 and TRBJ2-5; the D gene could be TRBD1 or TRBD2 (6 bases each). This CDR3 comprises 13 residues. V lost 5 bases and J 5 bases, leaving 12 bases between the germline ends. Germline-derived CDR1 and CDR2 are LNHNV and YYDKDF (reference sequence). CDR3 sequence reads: CATSSRRGETQYF. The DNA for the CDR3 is TGTGCCACCAGCTCACGGAGGGGGGAGACCCAGTACTTC. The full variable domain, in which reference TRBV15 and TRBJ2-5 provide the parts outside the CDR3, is DAMVIQNPRYQVTQFGKPVTLSCSQTLNHNVMYWYQQKSSQAPKLLFHYYDKDFNNEADTPDNFQSRRPNTSFCFLDIRSPGLGDTAMYLCATSSRRGETQYFGPGTRLLVL.

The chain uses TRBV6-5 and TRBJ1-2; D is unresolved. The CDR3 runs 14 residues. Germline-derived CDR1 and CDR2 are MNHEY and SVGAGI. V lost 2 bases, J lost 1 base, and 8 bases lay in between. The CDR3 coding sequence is TGTGCCAGCAGTTACGCGGCGTTTAACTATGGCTACACCTTC. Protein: CASSYAAFNYGYTF.

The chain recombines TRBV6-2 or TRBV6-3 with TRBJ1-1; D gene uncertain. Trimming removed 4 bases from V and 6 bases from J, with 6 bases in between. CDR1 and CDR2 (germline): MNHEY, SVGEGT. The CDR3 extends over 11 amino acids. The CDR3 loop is CASSFGPEAFF. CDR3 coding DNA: TGTGCCAGCAGTTTCGGACCTGAAGCTTTCTTT.

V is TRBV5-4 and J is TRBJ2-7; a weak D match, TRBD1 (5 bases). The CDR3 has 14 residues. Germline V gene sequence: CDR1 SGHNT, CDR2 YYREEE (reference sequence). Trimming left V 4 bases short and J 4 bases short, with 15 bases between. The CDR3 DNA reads TGTGCCAGCAGCCCAGGGAAGGGTGGGTACGAGCAGTACTTC. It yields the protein CASSPGKGGYEQYF.

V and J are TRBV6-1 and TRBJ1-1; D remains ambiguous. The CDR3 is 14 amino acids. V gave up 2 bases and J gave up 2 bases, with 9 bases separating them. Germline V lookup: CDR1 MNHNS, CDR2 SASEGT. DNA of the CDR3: TGTGCCAGCAGTGAAAAGGCGGATAACACTGAAGCTTTCTTT. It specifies CASSEKADNTEAFF.

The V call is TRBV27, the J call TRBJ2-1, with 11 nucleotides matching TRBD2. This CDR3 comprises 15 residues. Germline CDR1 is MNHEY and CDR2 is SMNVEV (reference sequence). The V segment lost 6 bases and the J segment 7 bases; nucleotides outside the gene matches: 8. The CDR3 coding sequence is TGTGCCAGCAGCCCCGGGACTAGCGGATCTAATGAGCAGTTCTTC. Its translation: CASSPGTSGSNEQFF.

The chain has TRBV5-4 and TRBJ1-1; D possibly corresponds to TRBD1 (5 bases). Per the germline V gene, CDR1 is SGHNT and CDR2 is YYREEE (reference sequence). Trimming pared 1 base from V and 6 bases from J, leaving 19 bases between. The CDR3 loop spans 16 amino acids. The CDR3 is CASSLMVAGYNPEAFF. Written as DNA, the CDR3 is TGTGCCAGCAGCTTGATGGTTGCAGGGTATAACCCTGAAGCTTTCTTT.

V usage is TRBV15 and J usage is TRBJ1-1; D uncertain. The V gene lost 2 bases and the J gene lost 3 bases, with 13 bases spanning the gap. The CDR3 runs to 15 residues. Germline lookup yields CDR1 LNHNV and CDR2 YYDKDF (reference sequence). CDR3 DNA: TGTGCCACCAGCAGAATAGGTCCCGGGGACACTGAAGCTTTCTTT. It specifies CATSRIGPGDTEAFF.

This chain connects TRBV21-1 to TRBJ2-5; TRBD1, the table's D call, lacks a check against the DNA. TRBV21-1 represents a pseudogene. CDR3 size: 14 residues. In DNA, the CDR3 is TGTGCCAGCAGCCAGCGACAGCCTCAAGAGACCCAGTACTTC. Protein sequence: CASSQRQPQETQYF.

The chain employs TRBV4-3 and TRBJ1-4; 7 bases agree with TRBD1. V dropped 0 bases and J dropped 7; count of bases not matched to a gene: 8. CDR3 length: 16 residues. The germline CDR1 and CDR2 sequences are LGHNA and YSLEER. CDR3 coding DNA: TGCGCCAGCAGCCAAGATGAGGGGACAGTGGCTGAAAAACTGTTTTTT. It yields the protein CASSQDEGTVAEKLFF.

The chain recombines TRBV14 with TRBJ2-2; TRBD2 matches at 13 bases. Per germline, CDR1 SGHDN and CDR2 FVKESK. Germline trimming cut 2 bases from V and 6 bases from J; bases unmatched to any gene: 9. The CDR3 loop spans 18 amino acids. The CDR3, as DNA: TGTGCCAGCAGCCAATGGGGGAGGACTAGCGGGAGATCCGGGGAGCTGTTTTTT. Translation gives CASSQWGRTSGRSGELFF.

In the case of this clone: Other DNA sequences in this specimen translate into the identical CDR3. The CDR3 protein is CASSLGLNTEAFF. CDR3 DNA: TGTGCCAGCAGTCTGGGTCTTAACACTGAAGCTTTCTTT. The genes are TRBV5-5 and TRBJ1-1, with D hard to call. CDR3 length equals 13 residues. With 5 bases removed from V and 2 bases from J, the gap between germline ends came to 10 bases. CDR1 is SGHKS and CDR2 is YYEKEE in the germline V gene (reference sequence).

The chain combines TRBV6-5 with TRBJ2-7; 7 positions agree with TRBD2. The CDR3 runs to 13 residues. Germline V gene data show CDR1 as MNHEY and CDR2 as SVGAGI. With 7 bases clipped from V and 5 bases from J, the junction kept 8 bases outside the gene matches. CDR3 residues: CASMRETADEQYF. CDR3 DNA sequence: TGTGCCAGCATGCGGGAGACAGCCGACGAGCAGTACTTC.

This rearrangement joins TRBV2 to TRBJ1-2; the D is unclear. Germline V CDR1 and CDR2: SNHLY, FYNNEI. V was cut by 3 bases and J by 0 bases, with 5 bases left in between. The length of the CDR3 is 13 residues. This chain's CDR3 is CASSDGANYGYTF. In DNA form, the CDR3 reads TGTGCCAGCAGTGACGGAGCTAACTATGGCTACACCTTC.

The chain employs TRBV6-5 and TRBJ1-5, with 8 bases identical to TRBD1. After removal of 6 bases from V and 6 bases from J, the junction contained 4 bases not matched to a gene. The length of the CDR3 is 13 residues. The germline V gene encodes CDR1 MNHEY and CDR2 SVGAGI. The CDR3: CASRDRVGQPQHF. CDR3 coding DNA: TGTGCCAGCAGGGACAGGGTCGGTCAGCCCCAGCATTTT.

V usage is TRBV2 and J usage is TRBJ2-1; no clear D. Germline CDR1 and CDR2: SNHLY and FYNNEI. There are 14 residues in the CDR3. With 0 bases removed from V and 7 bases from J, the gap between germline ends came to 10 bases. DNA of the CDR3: TGTGCCAGCAGTGAAGCGCTAGGAAGGAATGAGCAGTTCTTC. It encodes CASSEALGRNEQFF.

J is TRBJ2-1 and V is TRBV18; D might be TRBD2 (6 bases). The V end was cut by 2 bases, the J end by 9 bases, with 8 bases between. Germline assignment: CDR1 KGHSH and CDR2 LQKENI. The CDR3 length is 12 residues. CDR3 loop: CASSPGEVEQFF. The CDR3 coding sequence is TGTGCCAGCTCACCAGGGGAGGTTGAGCAGTTCTTC.